Below, 5 T cell receptor beta chains from the same sample are listed, as sequenced in a study of post-analysis software for immune sequencing data. cDNA libraries for TCR beta contained unique molecular identifiers. TCRdb independently ran MiXCR on the PCR reads; one entry per CDR3 protein. The table shows 650,000 to 850,000 distinct CDR3 sequences, with approximately 44% occurring only once. Findings of the study overall: TRBV5-6, TRBV5-1 and TRBV20-1 belonged to a set of five TRBV segments that were more frequent in patients than controls.

These TCRs' antigens remain unknown. The sequenced sample was blood. The receptors come from a girl aged 5-17 years with multiple sclerosis.

This clonotype was counted a few times. The gene calls are TRBV29-1 and TRBJ2-1; 13 positions agree with TRBD2. J gave up 2 bases and V 6 bases, and 7 bases lay outside the gene matches. CDR1 is SQVTM and CDR2 is ANQGSEA in the germline V gene. The CDR3 loop spans 16 amino acids. The CDR3 reads CSVAGTSGATYNEQFF. The CDR3 nucleotides read TGCAGCGTGGCCGGGACTAGCGGGGCCACCTACAATGAGCAGTTCTTC.

CDR3 nucleotides: TGTGCCAGCAGCGCCGGGACAGGGGTTCCTAAAGAGCAGTACTTC. Translated: CASSAGTGVPKEQYF. V and J are TRBV9 and TRBJ2-7; TRBD1 agrees at 10 bases. The CDR3 length is 15 residues. The germline V gene has CDR1 SGDLS and CDR2 YYNGEE. Losses at the gene ends were 3 bases for V and 7 bases for J; bases not matched to a gene: 10.

A few counts support this clonotype. The chain combines TRBV4-3 with TRBJ2-7; the D call may be TRBD1 or TRBD2 (6 bases each). The CDR3 totals 15 residues. The V gene's germline CDR1 is LGHNA and CDR2 YSLEER. V was trimmed by 0 bases and J by 4 bases, leaving 13 bases between them. The CDR3 coding sequence is TGCGCCAGCAGCCAAGAAGGCAGGGGACTTTACGAGCAGTACTTC. Translation gives CASSQEGRGLYEQYF.

The rearrangement uses TRBV11-2 and TRBJ2-4, with 7 bases lining up with TRBD1. CDR1 is SGHAT, CDR2 FQNNGV, per germline. The CDR3 runs 19 residues. Trimming took 5 bases from V and 2 from J; bases not matched to a gene: 18. The CDR3 spells CASSDPADRPRGTKNIQYF. In DNA, the CDR3 is TGTGCCAGCAGCGACCCCGCGGACAGGCCGCGAGGAACCAAAAACATTCAGTACTTC.

This clonotype has a handful of counts. This rearrangement joins TRBV20-1 to TRBJ2-5; the D gene could be TRBD1 or TRBD2 (6 bases each). The CDR3 contains 14 residues. V dropped 6 bases and J dropped 5 bases, with 19 bases sitting between them. The V gene's germline CDR1 is DFQATT and CDR2 SNEGSKA (reference sequence). CDR3 loop: CSAQTQGGKETQYF. In DNA, the CDR3 is TGCAGTGCCCAGACACAGGGAGGAAAGGAGACCCAGTACTTC.